One T cell receptor beta chain is described in this entry. It lacks a known antigen. Per-base qualities were not stored, and no clone one base away is much larger. Spanning cysteine to phenylalanine, the CDR3 consists of 18 amino acids. Just CDR3 DNA is preserved here, 54 bases in frame from base 1. Cut back by 0 bases and 5 bases, the V and J ends lie 20 bases apart. CDR1 ENHRY and CDR2 SYGVKD were looked up in the germline V gene. The data are from a study of cytomegalovirus exposure and HLA in healthy donors (dated by TCRdb to 2017 to 2019). For context, the study as a whole: In an earlier analysis of around 540 of the donors, about 260 Gb of sequence data and just under 120 million unique TCR beta sequences from about 190 million T cells were reported. To predict cytomegalovirus infection status, the study brought together high-throughput TCR immunosequencing, statistical association of individual TCRs with disease status, and machine learning. All discovery cohort repertoires had been generated on a single sequencing platform. Roughly five DR-DQ haplotypes were treated as single units for association and clustering because of strong linkage in the cohort. In a later genetic analysis, genome-wide SNP genotypes for about 55% of the 666 donors were used, and that subset was treated as a discovery cohort. Across 300 to 500 genotyped donors of the cohort, an average of about 220,000 unique TCR beta nucleotide sequences per donor were sequenced, and approximately 17% of those sequences were non-productive. Alongside the repertoire data, information on donor age, sex, ethnicity and CMV serostatus was compiled. The study aimed to test whether cataloging public T cell receptors could reveal signatures of past pathogen exposure. The study used immunosequencing to profile the T cell repertoires of hundreds of subjects and linked those repertoires to cytomegalovirus serostatus. In addition to the first cohort of roughly 700 subjects, a separate validation cohort of 100 to 150 different subjects was used. Around 330 gigabases of sequencing data and 75 million to 85 million unique TCR sequences made up an early release that covered several hundred HLA-typed donors. The number of donors typed differed by locus, with roughly 620-630 for A, B, C, DRB1 and DQB1, around 560 for DQA1, under 610 for DPA1, and some 450 for DPB1. Of the 300 to 500 genotyped donors, 70% to 90% were placed in the genetic ancestry cluster associated with self-reported Caucasian donors. In an earlier analysis of more than 550 of the donors, high-throughput TCR beta sequencing was used to judge whether each TCR beta V gene segment behaved as functional or pseudogenic. In a later analysis, previously published TCR beta repertoires from some 640 donors were re-analyzed and high-resolution HLA genotyping was added so that TCR occurrence patterns could be studied. The later analysis used no new phenotypic data to find candidate immune exposures, relying instead on TCR beta sequences and their occurrence across donors. Both class I and class II loci were covered by HLA typing, at four-digit resolution.

In total, roughly 710 healthy bone marrow donors made up the cohort. All cohort members were sampled while nominally healthy, although unrecorded immune exposures were likely present. The donor was CMV seronegative and belonged to the group of 350 or so seronegative cohort members. A peripheral blood sample was provided by each donor, and peripheral blood mononuclear cells were used for TCR beta sequencing. The Qiagen DNeasy Blood Extraction Kit was used to extract genomic DNA from the blood cell samples. Library creation used the immunoSEQ multiplex PCR assay. A mixture of 60 forward primers for TCR Vbeta segments and 13 reverse primers for TCR Jbeta segments was used in the multiplex PCR. The CDR3 region of rearranged TCR beta genes was amplified from genomic DNA with a multiplex PCR assay. Amplified TCR beta libraries were sequenced as 87-base-pair reads on the Illumina HiSeq System. In the source study's methods: In a later analysis, 80 million or so unique TCR beta chains were counted across the approximately 640 repertoires, and roughly 10 million of these chains were shared by at least two donors. Raw reads were error-corrected and collapsed into unique sequences by a nearest-neighbor algorithm in which closely related sequences were merged to remove PCR and sequencing errors. Alignment of CDR3 sequences to IMGT reference sequences was used to assign V, D and J gene segments. For a sequence to be retained, at least a six-nucleotide match to both a V gene segment and a J gene segment was required. A rearrangement counted as productive if the CDR3 had no stop codons and remained in frame with V and J, and every other rearrangement counted as non-productive. Following IMGT convention, CDR3 was defined as the stretch from the second conserved V-encoded cysteine to the conserved J-encoded phenylalanine. In an earlier analysis of approximately 500 of the donors, sequences lacking an unambiguous match to a single V gene segment were excluded. In an earlier analysis of several hundred of the donors, V segments were called functional above 56.7% productive rearrangements and were called segregating when the between-donor standard deviation exceeded 5%. To diagnose cytomegalovirus status from the catalog of TCR beta chain sequences, a statistical classification framework was built. V and J gene assignment, in a later analysis, came from comparing TCR nucleotide sequences with IMGT/GENE-DB human TR gene sequences. In a later analysis, CDR3 sequences and most-parsimonious VDJ recombination scenarios were assigned using the TCRdist pipeline. In a later analysis, each TCR beta chain was defined by its CDR3 amino acid sequence together with its V-gene family, and reads lacking a unique V-gene family were excluded. To address suspected cross-contamination and a sequencing artifact, a later analysis removed approximately 590 highly shared, low-generation-probability nucleotide sequences. In a later analysis, a clonal expansion index for each public chain was calculated from normalized within-repertoire ranks of inferred template counts. Generation probabilities in a later analysis came from a VDJ recombination model fitted to out-of-frame rearrangements, and those results were checked against IGoR. Hypergeometric tests were used in a later analysis to score TCR-TCR, TCR-HLA and TCR-CMV co-occurrence, with a repertoire-size bias correction applied to the TCR pairs. A later analysis estimated false discovery rates by permuting HLA or CMV assignments 20 times. A later analysis grouped co-occurring TCRs with DBSCAN, adding TCRdist sequence similarity when clustering within HLA-allele-positive subsets. Repertoires with fewer than 30,000 or more than 120,000 public chains were left out of co-occurrence clustering, as were roughly five repertoires with anomalous nucleotide sharing. As stored in TCRdb, this immuneACCESS dataset retains in-frame rearrangements with V and J assigned. A fraction of the clones does not appear; measured against another copy, unresolved V genes explain less than half of the discrepancy, and the remainder lacks a known reason. V, J and clone size are those of that table, while D and trimming were read from the DNA. The sample table holds some 140,000 clones, of which more than 70% were seen once. Around 2% of the sample rests with the top ten.

The paper as a whole reports these results and caveats: Three of the identified cytomegalovirus-associated TCR beta chains were confirmed in vitro to be specific for cytomegalovirus antigens. Compared with equally common non-associated chains, HLA-associated TCR beta chains in a later analysis were more clonally expanded and had lower generation probabilities. In a later analysis, TCR association rates were found to vary across HLA loci, with the most associated TCRs seen for DRB1 alleles and the fewest for HLA-C alleles. A further reported finding was that TCR beta sequences accurately predicted the HLA-A and HLA-B alleles for most subjects in the first cohort. Because HLA typing was missing for some donors at each locus, association tests included only the typed subset. Presence/absence analyses assumed roughly uniform sequencing depth across donors, an assumption that may not hold. The classifier was reported to diagnose cytomegalovirus status with high specificity and sensitivity in both the original and validation cohorts. In an earlier analysis of around 600 of the donors, most TCR beta V segments were observed in productive rearrangements about 87% or about 30% of the time, broadly matching IMGT annotations. A later genetic analysis reported fewer N-insertions in productive TCRs among donors in an Asian-associated ancestry cluster than the roughly 720-donor mean. Because counts were too low, seventeen rarely observed V segments, including chromosome 9 orphons, were left out of the earlier analysis of 500 to 750 of the donors. When HLA alleles, especially DR and DQ, strongly co-occurred, TCR associations were difficult to assign to individual alleles. The study listed approximately 160 TCR beta chains as associated with cytomegalovirus. For the cohort, immune exposure information was limited to CMV serostatus. Linkage disequilibrium might explain the correlated functional status among segregating V segments, but an unknown experimental factor could not be ruled out. Across donors, most TCR sequences were observed very rarely, whereas some public TCRs were present in many individuals. In a later genetic analysis, a missense DCLRE1C variant was associated with V-gene and J-gene trimming of TCR beta chains, and the association was replicated in an independent cohort. In this cohort, only TCR beta chains were sequenced, and detectable features were limited by the absence of alpha or paired-chain data. Some IMGT-functional V segments, including TRBV6-2 and TRBV6-3, could not be distinguished by the 87-base-pair reads and were therefore excluded. In a later analysis, several top co-occurrence clusters were reported to appear linked to parvovirus B19, influenza, CMV and Epstein-Barr virus. At a false discovery rate of 0.05, a later analysis linked 16,951 TCR beta sequences to specific HLA alleles. The authors suggested that the approach could potentially be extended to other disease states and immunological phenotypes. Most CMV-associated TCR beta chains appeared to be HLA-restricted in a later analysis, and the HLA associations seemed to be driven largely by CMV exposure. A cluster of highly shared sequence variants was judged likely to represent a technical artifact of the sequencing pipeline.

The clonotype originates from a young man in good health and CMV-seronegative. Sequenced input: PBMCs. The chain uses TRBV10-3 and TRBJ2-1; D gene: possibly TRBD1, on 5 matching bases. Read as DNA, the sequence is TGTGCCATCAGTGAGTCGACTGGTGGGGCCTTTTTTCACAATGAGCAGTTCTTC. The translation is CAISESTGGAFFHNEQFF.